This T cell receptor beta chain was recovered during a study of beta chain features in type 1 diabetes. This clone was counted a few times. Its antigen is unidentified. Of the isolated RNA, all was reverse transcribed, and so the sequenced material was expressed TCRB transcripts. Data came from immunoSEQ multiplex PCR; TCRdb stores just in-frame clones and leaves some out. The sample shows roughly 230,000 clones, approximately 10% of them seen only once. Study-wide points: Junctions at VDJ sites from type 1 diabetes patients had fewer insertions and more deletions. Among all four CD4+ subsets, Type 1 diabetes patients had TCRB CDR3s that were moderately but significantly shorter.

V was pared by 6 bases and J by 4 bases, with 6 bases between. Germline-derived CDR1 and CDR2 are SNHLY and FYNNEI. The CDR3 has 11 amino acids. The sequencing input was naive CD4+ T cells from blood. This chain uses TRBV2 with TRBJ1-2, with D possibly TRBD1 on 6 matching bases. The origin of this receptor is a man aged 25 to 40 with type 1 diabetes. The CDR3 region has the DNA TGTGCCAGCAGGGACAGCTATGGCTACACCTTC. This encodes CASRDSYGYTF.